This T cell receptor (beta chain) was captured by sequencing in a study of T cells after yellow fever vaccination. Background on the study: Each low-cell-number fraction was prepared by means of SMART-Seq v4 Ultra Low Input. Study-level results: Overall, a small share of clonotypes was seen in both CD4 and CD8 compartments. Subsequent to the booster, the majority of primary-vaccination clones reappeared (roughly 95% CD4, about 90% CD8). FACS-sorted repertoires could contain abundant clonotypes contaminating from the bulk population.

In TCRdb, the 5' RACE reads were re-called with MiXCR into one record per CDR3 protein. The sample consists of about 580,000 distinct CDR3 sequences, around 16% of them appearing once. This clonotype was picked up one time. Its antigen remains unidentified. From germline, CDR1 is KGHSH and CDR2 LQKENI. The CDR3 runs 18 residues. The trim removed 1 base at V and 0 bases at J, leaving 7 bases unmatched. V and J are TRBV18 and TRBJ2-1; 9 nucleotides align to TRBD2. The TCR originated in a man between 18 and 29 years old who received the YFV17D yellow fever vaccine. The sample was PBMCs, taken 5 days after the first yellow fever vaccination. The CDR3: CASSPQGTSKSSYNEQFF. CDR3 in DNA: TGTGCCAGCTCACCACAGGGGACTAGCAAAAGCTCCTACAATGAGCAGTTCTTC.